This T cell receptor (beta chain) was captured in a study of blood T cell repertoires in COVID-19. Turning to the study itself: The cDNA or gDNA used as material had been derived from T cells, B-cell-depleted T cells, or PBMCs.

Assay: immunoSEQ multiplex PCR; the TCRdb copy retains only in-frame clones and omits some. The sample contains 250,000 to 400,000 clones, about nine tenths of which appear only once. V dropped 5 bases and J dropped 5 bases, with 13 bases sitting between them. Germline V gene data show CDR1 as MNHEY and CDR2 as SVGAGI. The CDR3 is 13 residues long. The Seattle site enrolled patients during active infection and followed them longitudinally. The TCR was taken from a woman under 40 with COVID-19, enrolled during active disease. Sequencing was performed on peripheral blood. The chain combines TRBV6-5 with TRBJ2-7; D uncertain. The CDR3 region is CASSKTFRDEQYV. The CDR3, as DNA: TGTGCCAGCAGTAAGACCTTTCGGGACGAGCAGTACGTC.